One and the same sample provided the 31 T cell receptor beta chains below, sequenced in a study of CD4 and CD8 cells across lung adenocarcinoma regions. One entry per CDR3 protein, called by TCRdb with MiXCR from the PCR reads. Of 3,000 to 4,000 distinct CDR3 sequences in the sample, 60% to 80% were seen once. Sequenced: CD4+ T cells from the margin of a lung tumor. These receptors were collected from a male donor with lung adenocarcinoma. The CD4 and CD8 labels of this study may be unreliable.

The chain links TRBV7-8 to TRBJ1-1; D gene ambiguous. V was shortened by 5 bases and J by 4 bases, with 17 bases between the two germline ends. This CDR3 has 15 amino acids. Germline CDR1 reads SGHVS; CDR2 reads FQNEAQ. The CDR3 nucleotides are TGTGCCAGCAGCGCAGAAGGGTCACGGGGCACTGAAGCTTTCTTT. It is translated as CASSAEGSRGTEAFF.

This chain joins TRBV6-1 and TRBJ2-1, with TRBD2 as a possible D gene (5 bases). This CDR3 contains 15 residues. The germline V gene encodes CDR1 MNHNS and CDR2 SASEGT. V lost 7 bases and J 2 bases, leaving 15 bases between the germline ends. CDR3 in DNA: TGTGCCAGCACCCCTGAGACGGGAACCTACAATGAGCAGTTCTTC. Its translation is CASTPETGTYNEQFF.

The V gene is TRBV6-1, the J gene TRBJ1-2, with D possibly TRBD1 on 5 matching bases. Germline values: CDR1 MNHNS, CDR2 SASEGT. This CDR3 has 15 amino acids. V was clipped by 0 bases and J by 5 bases, with 13 bases between them. The CDR3 spells CASSEAITGLYGYTF. CDR3 in DNA: TGTGCCAGCAGTGAAGCTATCACAGGACTGTATGGCTACACCTTC.

This clonotype ranks as large (0.1 to 1%). The chain is built from TRBV6-1 and TRBJ2-2, with D perhaps matching TRBD1 (7 bases). Trimming pared 3 bases from V and 7 bases from J, leaving 12 bases between. The CDR3 runs to 14 residues. Germline V gives CDR1 MNHNS, CDR2 SASEGT. The CDR3 loop reads CASSDNQGGGELFF. The CDR3 nucleotides read TGTGCCAGCAGTGACAATCAGGGGGGCGGGGAGCTGTTTTTT.

This clonotype was counted only a few times. V and J are TRBV6-5 and TRBJ2-1, with a possible D match to TRBD2 (6 bases). Germline values: CDR1 MNHEY, CDR2 SVGAGI. This CDR3 region has 13 residues. Deletions cut 2 bases from V and 8 bases from J, with 10 bases between. In nucleotides, the CDR3 is TGTGCCAGCAGTTACGGGGGGTGGGATGAGCAGTTCTTC. It yields the protein CASSYGGWDEQFF.

V usage is TRBV7-2 and J usage is TRBJ2-7, with D possibly matching TRBD2 (6 bases). Trimming removed 1 base from V and 2 bases from J, with 12 bases in between. This CDR3 spans 15 amino acids. Germline loops: CDR1 SGHTA, CDR2 FQGNSA. CDR3: CASSLVRDLAYEQYF. CDR3 nucleotides: TGTGCCAGCAGCTTAGTACGGGACTTAGCCTACGAGCAGTACTTC. Together with reference TRBV7-2 and TRBJ2-7, the CDR3 gives the full variable domain: GAGVSQSPSNKVTEKGKDVELRCDPISGHTALYWYRQSLGQGLEFLIYFQGNSAPDKSGLPSDRFSAERTGGSVSTLTIQRTQQEDSAVYLCASSLVRDLAYEQYFGPGTRLTVT.

The genes are TRBV6-1 and TRBJ2-1; D possibly corresponds to TRBD2 (5 bases). Trimming stripped 6 bases from V and 3 bases from J, with 21 bases between. The CDR3 is made up of 17 amino acids. Germline CDR1 and CDR2: MNHNS and SASEGT. The CDR3 here is CASRPSLALPDYNEQFF. The CDR3 nucleotides are TGTGCCAGCAGACCGTCCTTAGCGTTACCGGACTACAATGAGCAGTTCTTC.

This chain joins TRBV10-2 and TRBJ2-1; D gene uncertain. Looked up from germline, CDR1 is WSHSY and CDR2 is SAAADI. This CDR3 spans 13 amino acids. Between the trimmed V and J ends, which lost 7 bases and 6 bases, there was a span of 13 bases. CDR3 sequence: CASMGPSLNEQFF. CDR3 DNA sequence: TGCGCCAGCATGGGCCCTTCCCTCAATGAGCAGTTCTTC.

The rearrangement links TRBV7-3 to TRBJ2-3, with D perhaps TRBD1 or TRBD2 (5 bases each). V lost 2 bases and J 3 bases, leaving 9 bases between the germline ends. The CDR3 length is 14 residues. Germline V gives CDR1 SGHTA, CDR2 FQGTGA. The CDR3 reads CASSLFGGTDTQYF. The CDR3 DNA follows: TGTGCCAGCAGCTTATTTGGGGGTACAGATACGCAGTATTTT. The full variable domain, rest sourced from reference TRBV7-3 and TRBJ2-3, is GAGVSQTPSNKVTEKGKYVELRCDPISGHTALYWYRQSLGQGPEFLIYFQGTGAADDSGLPNDRFFAVRPEGSVSTLKIQRTERGDSAVYLCASSLFGGTDTQYFGPGTRLTVL.

The chain couples TRBV11-2 to TRBJ2-3; TRBD2 might be the D (6 bases). Germline V gene lookup returns CDR1 SGHAT and CDR2 FQNNGV. V was cut by 5 bases and J by 2 bases, with 14 bases left in between. This CDR3 has 15 residues. The CDR3 DNA is TGTGCCAGCAGCATTTCGGGACTCAACACAGATACGCAGTATTTT. It translates to CASSISGLNTDTQYF.

V and J are TRBV27 and TRBJ2-7; 10 bases match TRBD1. In germline, CDR1 is MNHEY, CDR2 SMNVEV (reference sequence). Trimming took 3 bases from V and 6 from J; bases not matched to a gene: 2. This CDR3 is built from 13 residues. This CDR3 is CASSLDRGSEQYF. CDR3 sequence (DNA): TGTGCCAGCAGTTTGGACAGGGGGTCCGAGCAGTACTTC.

This clonotype was seen a single time. Germline and junction disagree at one end, which may indicate a read error. The chain has TRBV6-1 and TRBJ2-3, with D perhaps assigned TRBD1 or TRBD2 (6 bases each). In germline, CDR1 is MNHNS, CDR2 SASEGT. The CDR3 runs 15 residues. The CDR3, as DNA: TGTGCCAGGGGGTACGGGGGCCGGGGCCCAGATACGCAGTACTTT. It encodes CARGYGGRGPDTQYF.

This rearrangement joins TRBV7-2 to TRBJ1-1; weak D call: TRBD1 (6 bases). Trimming pared 4 bases from V and 4 bases from J, leaving 16 bases between. Per germline, CDR1 SGHTA and CDR2 FQGNSA. The CDR3 is 15 residues long. The DNA of the CDR3 is TGTGCCAGCAGCTCTGGACAAGGGGGTGCCACTGAAGCTTTCTTT. This gives the protein CASSSGQGGATEAFF.

The chain carries TRBV6-1 and TRBJ2-1; 7 nucleotides line up with TRBD2. The closer fit of TRBJ2-5 to the DNA end suggests the J call may be wrong. This CDR3 is built from 15 residues. CDR1 is MNHNS, CDR2 SASEGT, per germline. The chain's CDR3 is CASSVLGEGQETQYF. The CDR3 DNA is TGTGCCAGCAGTGTATTGGGGGAGGGCCAAGAGACCCAGTACTTC.

In its sample, this clonotype was seen a few times. The rearrangement joins TRBV22-1 to TRBJ1-4. TRBV22-1 is an annotated pseudogene. The CDR3 spans 9 residues. The CDR3 DNA follows: TGTCCTGGGATCGGAAGAGCACACTTT. This gives the protein CPGIGRAHF.

This chain connects TRBV27 to TRBJ2-1, with D tentatively TRBD2 (5 bases). With the DNA end fitting TRBJ2-7 better, the J assignment may be wrong. This CDR3 has 13 amino acids. The germline gives CDR1 MNHEY, CDR2 SMNVEV (reference sequence). CDR3 protein: CASTSSWENEQYF. The CDR3 nucleotides are TGTGCCAGCACAAGTTCGTGGGAGAACGAGCAGTACTTC.

CDR3 region: CASSPIRGGLYNEQYF. The CDR3 nucleotides are TGTGCCAGCAGCCCTATAAGGGGGGGGCTATATAACGAGCAGTACTTC. This chain links TRBV6-1 with TRBJ2-5, with D maybe TRBD2 (7 bases). The last part of the DNA fits TRBJ2-7 better; the J call may be wrong. Germline-derived CDR1 and CDR2 are MNHNS and SASEGT. The CDR3 runs 16 residues.

The V and J genes are TRBV6-1 and TRBJ2-1; D might be TRBD2 (5 bases). The CDR3 is 16 amino acids. CDR1 and CDR2 (germline): MNHNS, SASEGT. The ends were cut back, 4 bases at V and 3 bases at J, with 16 bases in the middle. CDR3 nucleotide sequence: TGTGCCAGCAGTGTGTCCGGGATCTCCTACTACAATGAGCAGTTCTTC. Translating gives CASSVSGISYYNEQFF.

This rearrangement joins TRBV7-3 to TRBJ2-2; no clear D. The CDR3 is 14 residues long. The V end was cut by 5 bases, the J end by 2 bases, with 9 bases between. The germline V gene encodes CDR1 SGHTA and CDR2 FQGTGA. In DNA, the CDR3 is TGTGCCAGCAGCCCAGGCGAAAACACCGGGGAGCTGTTTTTT. Its translation: CASSPGENTGELFF.

The V and J genes are TRBV6-1 and TRBJ2-1; D remains ambiguous. Germline V gives CDR1 MNHNS, CDR2 SASEGT. V lost 3 bases to trimming and J lost 9 bases, with 21 bases between them. The CDR3 is 16 residues long. The CDR3 DNA is TGTGCCAGCAGTGAGCATGCTGACAACTCCTCCGGTGAGCAGTTCTTC. This sequence encodes CASSEHADNSSGEQFF.

This clonotype was observed a few times. Written as DNA, the CDR3 is TGTGCCAGCAGTGCCGGACCCTATAATTCACCCCTCCACTTT. This sequence encodes CASSAGPYNSPLHF. The chain uses TRBV6-1 and TRBJ1-6; D gene uncertain. The CDR3 sequence is 14 residues long. From germline, CDR1 is MNHNS and CDR2 SASEGT. Trimming stripped 4 bases from V and 2 bases from J, with 6 bases between.

This clonotype was found a few times. This chain's CDR3 is CASSLQPLGAYEQYF. CDR3 DNA: TGTGCCAGCAGCCTACAACCCTTGGGGGCTTACGAGCAGTACTTC. V usage is TRBV11-2 and J usage is TRBJ2-5; a possible D gene is TRBD1 (6 bases). The last part of the DNA fits TRBJ2-7 better; the J call may be wrong. The V gene's germline CDR1 is SGHAT and CDR2 FQNNGV. The CDR3 is 15 residues long.

The chain is built from TRBV6-1 and TRBJ1-5; no reliable D call. The CDR3 runs 13 residues. Germline V gene lookup returns CDR1 MNHNS and CDR2 SASEGT. V lost 5 bases, J lost 4 bases, and 9 bases lay in between. The CDR3 sequence: CASSPDRNQPQHF. CDR3 sequence (DNA): TGTGCCAGCAGTCCCGACCGTAATCAGCCCCAGCATTTT.

The chain has TRBV6-5 and TRBJ1-2; 7 bases agree with TRBD1. V trimming: 2 bases; J trimming: 2 bases; junction bases outside the gene matches: 5. CDR1 is MNHEY, CDR2 SVGAGI, per germline. The CDR3 runs to 15 residues. The CDR3 DNA follows: TGTGCCAGCAGTTACACGACAGGGACGAACTATGGCTACACCTTC. It yields the protein CASSYTTGTNYGYTF.

This clonotype was observed a few times. The rearrangement uses TRBV9 and TRBJ2-1, with D hard to call. V was shortened by 0 bases and J by 9 bases, with 16 bases between the two germline ends. CDR1 is SGDLS and CDR2 is YYNGEE in the germline V gene. The CDR3 totals 15 residues. CDR3 region: CASSVGGAQGVEQFF. In DNA form, the CDR3 reads TGTGCCAGCAGCGTAGGGGGTGCTCAAGGCGTTGAGCAGTTCTTC.

The J gene is TRBJ1-1, the V gene TRBV6-1; no reliable D call. Trimming removed 4 bases from V and 1 base from J, with 10 bases in between. Germline loops: CDR1 MNHNS, CDR2 SASEGT. The CDR3 extends over 14 amino acids. CDR3 coding DNA: TGTGCCAGCAGTGTTTCCCAAGGGAACACTGAAGCTTTCTTT. It codes for CASSVSQGNTEAFF.

This clonotype was counted a few times. The chain recombines TRBV6-5 with TRBJ2-1, with D uncertain. V was clipped by 2 bases and J by 5 bases, with 7 bases between them. CDR3 size: 13 residues. Per germline, CDR1 MNHEY and CDR2 SVGAGI. CDR3: CASSYTGDNEQFF. The CDR3 DNA reads as TGTGCCAGCAGTTACACTGGAGACAATGAGCAGTTCTTC.

This clonotype appeared once. Sequence at one end of the junction differs from germline and may be a read error. The rearrangement joins TRBV7-7 to TRBJ2-3; 7 nucleotides align to TRBD2. This CDR3 region has 15 residues. CDR1 and CDR2 (germline): SSHAT, FNYEAQ (reference sequence). The CDR3 loop is CASSSTLAAADTQYF. The CDR3 nucleotides read TGTGCTAGCAGCTCGACCCTAGCGGCGGCGGATACGCAGTATTTT. The full variable domain, with the rest looked up from reference TRBV7-7 and TRBJ2-3, is GAGVSQSPRYKVTKRGQDVTLRCDPISSHATLYWYQQALGQGPEFLTYFNYEAQPDKSGLPSDRFSAERPEGSISTLTIQRTEQRDSAMYRCASSSTLAAADTQYFGPGTRLTVL.

This clonotype was detected only once. J is TRBJ1-2 and V is TRBV6-1; possible D gene TRBD1, 5 bases. The CDR3 runs 16 residues. Trimming pared 6 bases from V and 0 bases from J, leaving 17 bases between. CDR1 and CDR2 from the germline V gene are MNHNS and SASEGT. The CDR3 coding sequence is TGTGCCAGCAGAAATCGGACGGGGGGACCTAACTATGGCTACACCTTC. It specifies CASRNRTGGPNYGYTF.

The table lists this clonotype with a few counts. V and J are TRBV6-5 and TRBJ2-1, with TRBD2 as a possible D gene (6 bases). The CDR3 extends over 15 amino acids. V was cut by 7 bases and J by 9 bases, with 22 bases left in between. Germline loops: CDR1 MNHEY, CDR2 SVGAGI. CDR3 in amino acids: CASTLIGTPRGEQFF. CDR3 DNA sequence: TGTGCCAGCACTTTAATCGGGACTCCGAGGGGTGAGCAGTTCTTC.

V usage is TRBV6-1 and J usage is TRBJ2-2, with D maybe TRBD2 (6 bases). The CDR3 consists of 14 residues. Germline V lookup: CDR1 MNHNS, CDR2 SASEGT. V shed 8 bases and J shed 4 bases, with 14 bases lying between them. The CDR3 is CASGGDRITGELFF. The CDR3 DNA follows: TGTGCCAGCGGAGGGGACCGAATCACCGGGGAGCTGTTTTTT.